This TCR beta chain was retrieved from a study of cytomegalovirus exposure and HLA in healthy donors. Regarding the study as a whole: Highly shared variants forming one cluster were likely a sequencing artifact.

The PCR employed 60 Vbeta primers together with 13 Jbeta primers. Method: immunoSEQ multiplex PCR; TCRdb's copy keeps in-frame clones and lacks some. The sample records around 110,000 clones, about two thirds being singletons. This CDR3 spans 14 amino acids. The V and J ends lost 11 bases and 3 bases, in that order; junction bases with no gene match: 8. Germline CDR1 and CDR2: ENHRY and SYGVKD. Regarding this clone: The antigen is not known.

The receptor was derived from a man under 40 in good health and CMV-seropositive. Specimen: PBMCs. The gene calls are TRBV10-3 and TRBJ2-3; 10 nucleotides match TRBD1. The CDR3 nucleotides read TGTGCCCACTCCAGGACAGGGGGGACAGATACGCAGTATTTT. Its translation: CAHSRTGGTDTQYF.